The next 30 T cell receptor beta chains were all read from a single sample in a study of CD8+ T cells in alopecia areata. RNA extraction was followed by reverse transcription into cDNA, which acted as the sequencing template. Clones were sequenced by immunoSEQ multiplex PCR, and TCRdb holds only the in-frame ones, with some missing. The table lists 90,000 to 120,000 clones, roughly 84% of them singletons. Documented treatment: oral pan-JAK inhibitor, 5-10 mg twice daily. Sample: CD8+ T cells sorted from blood, taken at week 24, from a patient treated with tofacitinib. These receptors all stem from a human donor with alopecia areata.

The chain carries TRBV23-1 and TRBJ2-2, with 11 bases aligning to TRBD2. TRBV23-1 is marked as an open reading frame, function uncertain. V dropped 6 bases and J dropped 1; count of bases not matched to a gene: 10. The CDR3 contains 18 residues. CDR3 loop: CASSQDRLAGGNTGELFF. In nucleotides, the CDR3 is TGCGCCAGCAGCCAAGATCGCCTAGCGGGGGGGAACACCGGGGAGCTGTTTTTT.

The chain links TRBV29-1 to TRBJ2-1; D uncertain. CDR3 length equals 13 residues. V lost 5 bases and J lost 9, with 17 bases in between. Germline CDR1 SQVTM, CDR2 ANQGSEA. The CDR3 loop is CSVSGPDRGEQFF. As DNA, the CDR3 is TGCAGCGTTTCCGGGCCGGATAGAGGTGAGCAGTTCTTC.

The CDR3 loop reads CASSPGTSTYEQYF. CDR3 in DNA: TGCGCCAGCAGCCCTGGGACATCTACCTACGAGCAGTACTTC. V usage is TRBV5-1 and J usage is TRBJ2-7; a weak D match, TRBD1 (6 bases). Per germline, CDR1 SGHRS and CDR2 YFSETQ. V gave up 4 bases and J gave up 2 bases, with 13 bases separating them. This CDR3 has 14 residues.

The V gene is TRBV27, the J gene TRBJ2-1, with TRBD2 matching over 8 bases. Germline-derived CDR1 and CDR2 are MNHEY and SMNVEV (reference sequence). V lost 3 bases and J lost 5; bases outside the gene matches: 3. The CDR3 loop spans 14 amino acids. The CDR3 region is CASSFGLADNEQFF. CDR3 DNA sequence: TGTGCCAGCAGTTTCGGACTAGCCGACAATGAGCAGTTCTTC.

This chain joins TRBV6-4 and TRBJ2-1; perhaps TRBD1 as D (5 bases). Germline V gene lookup returns CDR1 MRHNA and CDR2 SNTAGT. This CDR3 contains 13 residues. Trimming left V 9 bases short and J 1 base short, with 10 bases between. The CDR3 here is CARTTASYNEQFF. CDR3 nucleotides: TGTGCCAGGACGACAGCTTCCTACAATGAGCAGTTCTTC.

This sequence joins TRBV10-3 and TRBJ2-7; 8 positions agree with TRBD1. The length of the CDR3 is 13 residues. The germline V gene encodes CDR1 ENHRY and CDR2 SYGVKD. The junction had 7 bases not matched to a gene; V was cut back by 6 bases and J by 6 bases. The CDR3 reads CAISPRGRPEQYF. DNA of the CDR3: TGTGCCATCAGCCCCAGGGGGCGGCCCGAGCAGTACTTC.

Of note for this clone: The same CDR3 can be traced to other DNA sequences in this sample. The chain joins TRBV5-1 to TRBJ1-1; D uncertain. This CDR3 region has 13 residues. Trimming left V 2 bases short and J 3 bases short, with 8 bases between. CDR1 and CDR2 from the germline V gene are SGHRS and YFSETQ. This CDR3 reads CASSFLGDTEAFF. The CDR3 nucleotides are TGCGCCAGCAGCTTCCTAGGAGACACTGAAGCTTTCTTT.

The chain is built from TRBV5-1 and TRBJ2-7, with D possibly TRBD1 on 6 matching bases. Germline V gives CDR1 SGHRS, CDR2 YFSETQ. The CDR3 covers 13 residues. The V end was cut by 3 bases, the J end by 4 bases, with 11 bases between. The CDR3 region has the DNA TGCGCCAGCAGCTGGGGAACAGGGTACGAGCAGTACTTC. Encoded protein: CASSWGTGYEQYF.

This chain links TRBV27 with TRBJ2-7; 7 bases line up with TRBD1. The CDR3 has 15 residues. The V gene's germline CDR1 is MNHEY and CDR2 SMNVEV (reference sequence). V gave up 5 bases and J gave up 4 bases; unmatched junction bases: 11. The CDR3 protein is CASSNYGTVKYEQYF. The CDR3 DNA reads TGTGCCAGCAGTAACTACGGGACAGTAAAGTACGAGCAGTACTTC.

V and J are TRBV7-8 and TRBJ2-1; D is possibly TRBD2 (6 bases). The germline gives CDR1 SGHVS, CDR2 FQNEAQ. V was clipped by 4 bases and J by 4 bases, with 11 bases between them. The length of the CDR3 is 14 residues. CDR3 coding DNA: TGTGCCAGCAGCTGGGACTCGCTTTACAATGAGCAGTTCTTC. Translation: CASSWDSLYNEQFF.

This clone occurred once. The V gene is TRBV18, the J gene TRBJ1-4; TRBD1 agrees at 7 bases. Germline CDR1 KGHSH, CDR2 LQKENI. The CDR3 sequence is 17 residues long. The J segment lost 3 bases and the V segment lost 4 bases, leaving 11 bases of the junction unmatched. CDR3 in amino acids: CASSLVDRAVANEKLFF. In nucleotides, the CDR3 is TGTGCCAGCTCACTCGTCGACAGGGCGGTGGCTAATGAAAAACTGTTTTTT.

The V and J genes are TRBV30 and TRBJ1-2, with 7 bases aligning to TRBD1. V lost 0 bases, J lost 4 bases, and 8 bases stayed unmatched. In germline, CDR1 is GTSNPN, CDR2 SVGIG (reference sequence). CDR3 size: 15 residues. The CDR3 spells CAWSVESWDSYGYTF. Written as DNA, the CDR3 is TGTGCCTGGAGTGTGGAGTCGTGGGACAGCTATGGCTACACCTTC.

Note on this clone: Other DNA sequences of this sample code for an identical CDR3. This chain links TRBV4-1 with TRBJ2-7, with TRBD1 as a possible D gene (6 bases). Germline CDR1 MGHRA, CDR2 YSYEKL. The CDR3 contains 15 residues. V shed 5 bases and J shed 1 base, with 15 bases lying between them. In nucleotides, the CDR3 is TGCGCCAGCAGCAAAACAGCCACAGGGTCCTACGAGCAGTACTTC. Amino acids: CASSKTATGSYEQYF.

The chain recombines TRBV5-1 with TRBJ2-2; TRBD1 might be the D (6 bases). Germline V lookup: CDR1 SGHRS, CDR2 YFSETQ. V was shortened by 4 bases and J by 0 bases, with 13 bases between the two germline ends. The length of the CDR3 is 16 residues. The CDR3, as DNA: TGCGCCAGCAGCCGTAGACAGGCCACGAACACCGGGGAGCTGTTTTTT. Its translation: CASSRRQATNTGELFF.

The rearrangement uses TRBV7-2 and TRBJ1-4; D might be TRBD1 (6 bases). CDR1 and CDR2 from the germline V gene are SGHTA and FQGNSA. Trimming took off 2 bases at V and 7 bases at J, with 11 bases between the two ends. This CDR3 is built from 14 residues. In nucleotides, the CDR3 is TGTGCCAGCAGCTTACTGGGGGGCGGTGAAAAACTGTTTTTT. As protein: CASSLLGGGEKLFF.

The chain links TRBV13 to TRBJ2-3; maybe TRBD2 (6 bases). The CDR3 has 14 residues. CDR1 and CDR2 from the germline V gene are PRHDT and FYEKMQ (reference sequence). V lost 5 bases, J lost 0 bases, and 9 bases lay in between. The CDR3 reads CASSTEGSTDTQYF. CDR3 bases: TGTGCCAGCAGCACGGAGGGAAGCACAGATACGCAGTATTTT.

The chain uses TRBV27 and TRBJ1-1; maybe TRBD1 (6 bases). CDR3 length: 15 amino acids. The germline gives CDR1 MNHEY, CDR2 SMNVEV (reference sequence). V was trimmed by 4 bases and J by 2 bases, leaving 14 bases between them. CDR3 bases: TGTGCCAGCAGTTACTCCCCGACAGGCAACACTGAAGCTTTCTTT. It specifies CASSYSPTGNTEAFF.

The rearrangement uses TRBV7-9 and TRBJ2-5; possibly TRBD1 for D (6 bases). Germline CDR1 reads SEHNR; CDR2 reads FQNEAQ (reference sequence). V lost 3 bases and J 2 bases, leaving 13 bases between the germline ends. The CDR3 is 15 residues long. The CDR3 DNA reads TGTGCCAGCAGCTTTCTGGGGGCAAGTCAAGAGACCCAGTACTTC. This codes for CASSFLGASQETQYF. The full variable domain, in which reference TRBV7-9 and TRBJ2-5 provide the parts outside the CDR3, is DTGVSQNPRHKITKRGQNVTFRCDPISEHNRLYWYRQTLGQGPEFLTYFQNEAQLEKSRLLSDRFSAERPKGSFSTLEIQRTEQGDSAMYLCASSFLGASQETQYFGPGTRLLVL.

This chain connects TRBV4-2 to TRBJ2-5; D gene ambiguous. V was clipped by 0 bases and J by 5 bases, with 13 bases between them. CDR3 length: 15 amino acids. Per germline, CDR1 LGHNA and CDR2 YNFKEQ. This CDR3 reads CASSQESANRETQYF. The CDR3 DNA sequence: TGTGCCAGCAGCCAAGAGTCGGCTAATCGGGAGACCCAGTACTTC.

The chain has TRBV11-2 and TRBJ2-3, with a tentative D call TRBD2 (5 bases). The germline gives CDR1 SGHAT, CDR2 FQNNGV. Deletions cut 2 bases from V and 4 bases from J, with 22 bases between. CDR3 length: 18 amino acids. This chain's CDR3 is CASSLYPPENRRSDTQYF. CDR3 in DNA: TGTGCCAGCAGCTTATATCCCCCTGAGAATAGGAGGTCAGATACGCAGTATTTT.

The count of this clone is one. The rearrangement joins TRBV19 to TRBJ1-1, with D unresolved. The CDR3 sequence is 15 residues long. V lost 4 bases to trimming and J lost 5 bases, with 17 bases between them. Germline CDR1 LNHDA, CDR2 SQIVND (reference sequence). This chain's CDR3 is CASSTLPWTKTEAFF. The CDR3 bases are TGTGCCAGTAGTACCCTACCCTGGACGAAAACTGAAGCTTTCTTT.

V and J are TRBV6-6 and TRBJ1-5, with TRBD1 matching 7 bases. Germline V gene sequence: CDR1 MNHNY, CDR2 SVGAGI (reference sequence). The CDR3 is 14 residues long. Losses at the gene ends were 5 bases for V and 6 bases for J; bases not matched to a gene: 7. The CDR3 nucleotides read TGTGCCAGCAGTGCCCGGGACAGAAGTCAGCCCCAGCATTTT. This sequence encodes CASSARDRSQPQHF.

This sequence joins TRBV4-3 and TRBJ2-1; 9 bases match TRBD2. The CDR3 is made up of 17 amino acids. Germline trimming cut 1 base from V and 5 bases from J; bases unmatched to any gene: 9. The V gene's germline CDR1 is LGHNA and CDR2 YSLEER. DNA for the CDR3: TGCGCCAGCAGCCAAGCCTCGGGCGGGGGGGTCGACAATGAGCAGTTCTTC. Protein: CASSQASGGGVDNEQFF.

The J gene is TRBJ2-2, the V gene TRBV7-2, with 7 bases matching TRBD2. The CDR3 extends over 15 amino acids. Trimming at V came to 4 bases and at J to 5 bases, leaving 7 bases not matched to a gene. CDR1 and CDR2 from the germline V gene are SGHTA and FQGNSA. The CDR3 here is CASSSGTTTTGELFF. The CDR3 DNA follows: TGTGCCAGCAGCTCTGGGACTACCACGACCGGGGAGCTGTTTTTT.

The genes are TRBV7-2 and TRBJ2-3, with 7 bases fitting TRBD2. CDR1 SGHTA and CDR2 FQGNSA come from the germline V gene. With V trimmed by 5 bases and J by 1 base, 6 bases remained unmatched. The CDR3 loop spans 15 amino acids. In DNA form, the CDR3 reads TGTGCCAGCAGCCCCACTCGGGGGGGCACAGATACGCAGTATTTT. It encodes CASSPTRGGTDTQYF.

V is TRBV7-9 and J is TRBJ1-2; D not certain. Germline values: CDR1 SEHNR, CDR2 FQNEAQ (reference sequence). This CDR3 region has 14 residues. V gave up 1 base and J gave up 4 bases, with 10 bases separating them. The CDR3 is CASSLVDATYGYTF. DNA of the CDR3: TGTGCCAGCAGCTTAGTGGACGCAACCTATGGCTACACCTTC.

The chain joins TRBV5-6 to TRBJ1-6; no clear D. With 4 bases removed from V and 0 bases from J, the gap between germline ends came to 8 bases. Germline CDR1 and CDR2: SGHDT and YYEEEE. The CDR3 spans 15 residues. CDR3 bases: TGTGCCAGCAGCCCGGATGGCTCCTATAATTCACCCCTCCACTTT. Residues: CASSPDGSYNSPLHF.

The chain links TRBV5-1 to TRBJ1-1; 7 bases agree with TRBD1. CDR1 SGHRS and CDR2 YFSETQ come from the germline V gene. V was pared by 4 bases and J by 10 bases, with 7 bases of the junction left unmatched. The CDR3 covers 12 residues. The CDR3 DNA sequence: TGCGCCAGCAGCGATGACAGGGTAGCAGCTTTCTTT. It is translated as CASSDDRVAAFF.

The chain is built from TRBV2 and TRBJ1-1, with TRBD1 matching over 11 bases. The V gene end was trimmed by 6 bases and the J gene end by 6 bases; junction bases not matched to a gene: 12. CDR3 size: 16 residues. Germline CDR1 is SNHLY and CDR2 is FYNNEI. The CDR3 sequence is CASRPTRDRGSAEAFF. The CDR3 nucleotides read TGTGCCAGCAGGCCTACCCGGGACAGGGGGTCGGCTGAAGCTTTCTTT.

The chain couples TRBV11-3 to TRBJ2-3; possible D gene TRBD2, 6 bases. Per germline, CDR1 SGHNT and CDR2 YENEEA. V was trimmed by 4 bases and J by 0 bases, leaving 14 bases between them. This CDR3 has 16 amino acids. The CDR3, as DNA: TGTGCCAGCAGCTCCAGGCGGGGATCTAGCACAGATACGCAGTATTTT. Residues: CASSSRRGSSTDTQYF.